The clone carrying this T cell receptor (beta chain) has a handful of counts. Its antigen remains unidentified. This specimen belongs to a study of T-cell memory formation after mild COVID-19. Study background: In these data, TCR clusters were largely donor specific.

Study-level results: CD8+ contracting clones occupied EMRA, while CD4+ ones occupied mainly CM and EM.

The CDR3 has 14 residues. The V and J ends lost 4 bases and 4 bases respectively, with 8 bases between them. MiXCR, run by TCRdb on the 5' RACE reads, gives a single entry per CDR3 protein. The table lists hundreds of thousands of distinct CDR3 sequences, approximately 20% of them singletons, with around 8.4% in the top ten. The sample was PBMCs or a T cell subset sorted from them (not recorded which). This chain joins TRBV12-3 or TRBV12-4 and TRBJ1-6; D is unclear. The TCR sequence derives from an adult woman who had mild COVID-19 (a few samples of this study predate the infection). Cell type and time point are not known. This CDR3 is CASSWRVYNSPLHF. The CDR3 region has the DNA TGTGCCAGCAGTTGGAGGGTTTATAATTCACCCCTCCACTTT.